A single sample is the source of the 18 T cell receptor beta chains below, sequenced in a study of T cells after yellow fever vaccination. TCRdb redid the calling of the 5' RACE reads with MiXCR, one entry per CDR3 protein. Here the sample spans around 600,000 distinct CDR3 sequences, about 12% being singletons. The sequencing here drew on PBMCs, taken on the day of the yellow fever booster vaccination. The receptors come from a man aged 25-45 years who received the YFV17D yellow fever vaccine.

This chain joins TRBV15 and TRBJ2-1; 7 bases are shared with TRBD2. CDR1 is LNHNV, CDR2 YYDKDF, per germline (reference sequence). This CDR3 is built from 15 residues. With V trimmed by 3 bases and J by 11 bases, 13 bases remained unmatched. CDR3 in DNA: TGTGCCACCAGCAGCGAAAAGACTAGCTTCGTGAAGCAGTTCTTC. Translating it yields CATSSEKTSFVKQFF.

The chain links TRBV12-3 or TRBV12-4 to TRBJ2-5, with 13 bases matching TRBD2. V lost 7 bases to trimming and J lost 2 bases; unmatched junction nucleotides: 7. The CDR3 runs 16 residues. The CDR3 sequence is CASTPGGLAGQETQYF. CDR3 DNA: TGTGCCAGCACCCCGGGGGGACTAGCGGGACAAGAGACCCAGTACTTC.

The V gene is TRBV10-3, the J gene TRBJ1-2; unclear D gene. This CDR3 region has 14 residues. The V end lost 3 bases, the J end lost 2 bases, and 10 bases lay between the germline ends. Germline V CDR1 and CDR2: ENHRY, SYGVKD. Here the CDR3 DNA reads TGTGCCATCAGTGATTTAGGGTCAAACTATGGCTACACCTTC. It is translated as CAISDLGSNYGYTF.

This clonotype has more than one count but fewer than ten. This chain connects TRBV6-2 or TRBV6-3 to TRBJ2-1, with D perhaps assigned TRBD1 or TRBD2 (5 bases each). The V end lost 5 bases, the J end lost 5 bases, and 16 bases lay between the germline ends. The CDR3 runs 15 residues. Germline CDR1 is MNHEY and CDR2 is SVGEGT. CDR3 DNA: TGTGCCAGCAGTCTTCAGGGACGGACCAACAATGAGCAGTTCTTC. This codes for CASSLQGRTNNEQFF.

The V call is TRBV15, the J call TRBJ2-6; tentatively, D is TRBD2 (6 bases). Germline V lookup: CDR1 LNHNV, CDR2 YYDKDF (reference sequence). CDR3 length equals 16 residues. V gave up 3 bases and J gave up 0 bases, with 9 bases separating them. The CDR3 is CATSRTGSSGANVLTF. The DNA of the CDR3 is TGTGCCACCAGCAGGACCGGGAGCTCTGGGGCCAACGTCCTGACTTTC.

This clonotype was seen a few times. The CDR3: CASSWDRDTEAFF. For the CDR3, the DNA is TGTGCCAGCAGCTGGGACAGAGACACTGAAGCTTTCTTT. The chain joins TRBV7-2 to TRBJ1-1, with 7 nucleotides matching TRBD1. Germline CDR1 is SGHTA and CDR2 is FQGNSA. The V segment lost 4 bases and the J segment 3 bases; nucleotides outside the gene matches: 2. The CDR3 is 13 residues long.

This clonotype has only a few counts. The chain combines TRBV24-1 with TRBJ2-1; possibly TRBD1 for D (6 bases). From germline, CDR1 is KGHDR and CDR2 SFDVKD. This CDR3 region has 14 residues. Trimming removed 5 bases from V and 5 bases from J, with 12 bases in between. In DNA form, the CDR3 reads TGTGCCACCAGTGTGGGACAAGAACACAATGAGCAGTTCTTC. This codes for CATSVGQEHNEQFF.

The chain carries TRBV14 and TRBJ1-6; D is ambiguous. The CDR3 contains 13 residues. CDR1 and CDR2 from the germline V gene are SGHDN and FVKESK. Trimming removed 6 bases from V and 7 bases from J, with 10 bases in between. The CDR3 is CASRASGNSPLHF. The CDR3 DNA reads as TGTGCCAGCAGGGCGTCGGGGAATTCACCCCTCCACTTT.

In this sample, this clonotype turned up many times. This sequence joins TRBV7-2 and TRBJ2-7; no clear D gene. V gave up 1 base and J gave up 3 bases, with 10 bases separating them. This CDR3 spans 14 amino acids. Germline V gives CDR1 SGHTA, CDR2 FQGNSA. CDR3: CASSLVHPNYEQYF. As DNA, the CDR3 is TGTGCCAGCAGCTTAGTACATCCTAACTACGAGCAGTACTTC. The whole variable domain, filled in from reference TRBV7-2 and TRBJ2-7, reads GAGVSQSPSNKVTEKGKDVELRCDPISGHTALYWYRQSLGQGLEFLIYFQGNSAPDKSGLPSDRFSAERTGGSVSTLTIQRTQQEDSAVYLCASSLVHPNYEQYFGPGTRLTVT.

This clonotype has only a few counts. The V call is TRBV7-9, the J call TRBJ1-1; 8 nucleotides align to TRBD1. The CDR3 has 14 residues. The trim removed 7 bases at V and 3 bases at J, leaving 7 bases unmatched. Germline V gene sequence: CDR1 SEHNR, CDR2 FQNEAQ (reference sequence). The CDR3 nucleotides are TGTGCCAGCACCAGGACAGGGTCGGACACTGAAGCTTTCTTT. Amino acids: CASTRTGSDTEAFF.

This clonotype appeared a few times. This chain connects TRBV7-2 to TRBJ2-7; 8 bases line up with TRBD1. The CDR3 loop spans 14 amino acids. The ends lost 5 bases at V and 6 bases at J; junction bases unmatched: 9. Germline CDR1 SGHTA, CDR2 FQGNSA. The CDR3 bases are TGTGCCAGCAGCCCGGGACAGGCGACGTCCGAGCAGTACTTC. Its protein product is CASSPGQATSEQYF.

Only a few counts were recorded for this clonotype. V usage is TRBV10-3 and J usage is TRBJ2-1; D perhaps matches TRBD2 (5 bases). Per germline, CDR1 ENHRY and CDR2 SYGVKD. The CDR3 length is 14 residues. The ends were cut back, 10 bases at V and 2 bases at J, with 15 bases in the middle. The CDR3 nucleotides are TGTGCCACGACCGAAGCGGAAACCTACAATGAGCAGTTCTTC. Translated, it gives CATTEAETYNEQFF.

A few counts support this clonotype. J is TRBJ2-3 and V is TRBV7-2; D gene ambiguous. In germline, CDR1 is SGHTA, CDR2 FQGNSA. V gave up 1 base and J gave up 6 bases, with 5 bases separating them. This CDR3 comprises 12 residues. CDR3 region: CASSLGMDTQYF. The CDR3 coding sequence is TGTGCCAGCAGCTTAGGCATGGATACGCAGTATTTT. The whole variable domain, filled in from reference TRBV7-2 and TRBJ2-3, reads GAGVSQSPSNKVTEKGKDVELRCDPISGHTALYWYRQSLGQGLEFLIYFQGNSAPDKSGLPSDRFSAERTGGSVSTLTIQRTQQEDSAVYLCASSLGMDTQYFGPGTRLTVL.

The table lists this clonotype with a few counts. The chain carries TRBV29-1 and TRBJ2-7; 9 bases agree with TRBD1. The germline CDR1 and CDR2 sequences are SQVTM and ANQGSEA. J lost 4 bases, V lost 5 bases, and 3 bases had no gene match. This CDR3 has 12 residues. The CDR3 region has the DNA TGCAGCGTTAGGGACAGGGTGTACGAGCAGTACTTC. Translated: CSVRDRVYEQYF.

The gene calls are TRBV5-1 and TRBJ2-3; 10 bases agree with TRBD1. Germline CDR1 and CDR2: SGHRS and YFSETQ. The CDR3 consists of 16 residues. V lost 2 bases and J lost 5; bases outside the gene matches: 8. In nucleotides, the CDR3 is TGCGCCAGCAGCTTACAGGGGGACAGGGGTGGAGATACGCAGTATTTT. Amino acid sequence: CASSLQGDRGGDTQYF.

The chain has TRBV7-2 and TRBJ1-1; D not certain. The germline V gene encodes CDR1 SGHTA and CDR2 FQGNSA. This CDR3 has 15 residues. The V end lost 2 bases, the J end lost 2 bases, and 12 bases lay between the germline ends. The CDR3 sequence is CASSLWTGRNTEAFF. The CDR3 DNA reads TGTGCCAGCAGCTTATGGACCGGACGTAACACTGAAGCTTTCTTT.

This clonotype has just a few counts. The chain links TRBV12-3 or TRBV12-4 to TRBJ1-1; D unresolved. Trimming left V 3 bases short and J 0 bases short, with 14 bases between. The CDR3 consists of 16 residues. The CDR3 DNA reads TGTGCCAGCAGTTTCTGGGCAAGCCCCATGAACACTGAAGCTTTCTTT. Translation gives CASSFWASPMNTEAFF.

This clonotype was detected only a few times. The rearrangement links TRBV7-2 to TRBJ2-7; 7 nucleotides agree with TRBD2. The CDR3 runs to 15 residues. Germline V gene lookup returns CDR1 SGHTA and CDR2 FQGNSA. J lost 6 bases, V lost 9 bases, and 17 bases had no gene match. The CDR3 coding sequence is TGTGCCAGAGCAGCTAAGGAGGGGTTAGCGGGCGAGCAGTACTTC. Its translation: CARAAKEGLAGEQYF.